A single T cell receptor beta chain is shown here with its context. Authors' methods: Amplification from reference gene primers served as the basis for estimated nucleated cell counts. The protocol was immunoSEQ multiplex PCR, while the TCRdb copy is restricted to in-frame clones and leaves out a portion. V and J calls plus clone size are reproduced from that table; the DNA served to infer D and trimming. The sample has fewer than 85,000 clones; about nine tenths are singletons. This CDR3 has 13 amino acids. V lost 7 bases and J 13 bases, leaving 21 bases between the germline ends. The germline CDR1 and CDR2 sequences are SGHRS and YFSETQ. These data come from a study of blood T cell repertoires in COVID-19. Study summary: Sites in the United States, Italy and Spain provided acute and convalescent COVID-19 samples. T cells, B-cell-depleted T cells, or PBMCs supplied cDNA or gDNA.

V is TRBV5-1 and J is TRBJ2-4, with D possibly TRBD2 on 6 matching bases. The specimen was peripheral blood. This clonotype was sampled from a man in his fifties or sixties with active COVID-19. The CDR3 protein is CASSWEDNNVQYF. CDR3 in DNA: TGCGCCAGCTCTTGGGAGGACAATAATGTCCAGTACTTC.